A selection of T cell receptor beta chains follows, all from one sample in a study of shared clonotypes between healthy human individuals. The assay was immunoSEQ multiplex PCR, and TCRdb's table has in-frame clones only and misses some. The repertoire consists of roughly 850,000 clones, with about 96% occurring once and the leading ten covering around 0.25%. The sequenced material came from naive CD8+ T cells sorted from blood. All receptors derive from a man younger than 40 in good health. Both conserved end residues are part of each CDR3. The D gene is left open where the match is weak. Only part of the rows carry a size: once, few, many, or a class if the clone is expanded.

-	-	TRBV29-1	TRBJ2-3	CSVWKGDTQYF	TGCAGCGTTTGGAAGGGGGATACGCAGTATTTT
once	TRBD2	TRBV4-1	TRBJ2-7	CASSRAGGSYEQYF	TGCGCCAGCAGCCGGGCGGGAGGCTCCTACGAGCAGTACTTC
-	TRBD2	TRBV7-2	TRBJ2-7	CASRLSVGLVSYEQYF	TGTGCCAGCAGGTTGTCCGTCGGACTAGTCTCCTACGAGCAGTACTTC
once	TRBD1	TRBV29-1	TRBJ2-7	CSVGHGQGQYEQYF	TGCAGCGTCGGACACGGACAGGGGCAGTACGAGCAGTACTTC
once	-	TRBV9	TRBJ2-1	CASSVEDEQFF	TGTGCCAGCAGCGTAGAAGATGAGCAGTTCTTC
-	-	TRBV5-1	TRBJ2-3	CASSLGSSWSTDTQYF	TGCGCCAGCAGCTTGGGGTCTAGCTGGTCAACAGATACGCAGTATTTT
-	TRBD2	TRBV7-9	TRBJ2-1	CASSLAGGLYNEQFF	TGTGCCAGCAGCTTAGCGGGAGGGCTCTACAATGAGCAGTTCTTC
-	TRBD1	TRBV11-2	TRBJ2-7	CASSLDPGQGYEQYF	TGTGCCAGCAGCTTAGATCCGGGACAGGGCTACGAGCAGTACTTC
-	TRBD1	TRBV7-9	TRBJ1-5	CASSTGGTAQPQHF	TGTGCCAGCAGTACAGGGGGCACGGCTCAGCCCCAGCATTTT
-	TRBD1	TRBV7-9	TRBJ2-7	CASSPAGGEQYF	TGTGCCAGCAGCCCTGCAGGGGGCGAGCAGTACTTC
-	-	TRBV6-6	TRBJ1-5	CASGQKQPQHF	TGTGCCAGCGGACAGAAACAGCCCCAGCATTTT
-	TRBD1	TRBV7-2	TRBJ2-3	CASSLYGTGVYTDTQYF	TGTGCCAGCAGCTTATATGGGACAGGAGTTTACACAGATACGCAGTATTTT
-	-	TRBV11-2	TRBJ2-7	CASSFGNEQYF	TGTGCCAGCAGCTTCGGGAACGAGCAGTACTTC
-	TRBD2	TRBV27	TRBJ2-7	CASSLGERGTSSYEQYF	TGTGCCAGCAGTTTAGGGGAGAGGGGGACTAGCTCCTACGAGCAGTACTTC